The T cell receptor beta chain under discussion was sequenced for a study of neoadjuvant anti-PD-1 for oral cavity cancer. Study results and limitations: Expansion of preexisting intratumoral clones was suggested to aid response.

TCRdb's copy holds only in-frame clones and misses some; the assay was immunoSEQ multiplex PCR. Of 12,000 or so clones listed, about 67% were seen once; the top ten hold under 7.5%. With respect to this clone: Its antigen is not known.

Patients had HPV-negative, locally advanced oral cavity squamous cell carcinoma. The V gene's germline CDR1 is SGHAT and CDR2 FQNNGV. The ends lost 5 bases at V and 0 bases at J; junction bases unmatched: 7. The CDR3 sequence is 16 residues long. The chain uses TRBV11-2 and TRBJ2-3; 8 bases align to TRBD2. The TCR comes from a person between 35 and 79 years old with oral cavity squamous cell carcinoma. The donor label of this sample is uncertain. Sequencing was performed on tumor tissue, taken before nivolumab (anti-PD-1) treatment. CDR3 sequence: CASSPRGGTSTDTQYF. The CDR3 DNA is TGTGCCAGCAGCCCCCGCGGGGGGACTAGCACAGATACGCAGTATTTT.